The rows below give T cell receptor beta chains drawn from one sample of a study of blood T cell repertoires in COVID-19. Profiled with immunoSEQ multiplex PCR; TCRdb holds only in-frame clones, not every one. The sample yields fewer than 300,000 clones, roughly 77% seen once. Material: peripheral blood. All receptors derive from a woman aged 80 or over with acute or convalescent COVID-19. Both conserved end residues are part of each CDR3. The D gene is left open where the match is weak. A row's size may be missing; if present it is once, few, many or a size class.

d_gene: -; abundance: -; j_gene: TRBJ2-7; v_gene: TRBV19; CDR3nt: TGTGCCAGTAGTCCACGACAGGATTCCTACGAGCAGTACTTC; CDR3aa: CASSPRQDSYEQYF
d_gene: -; abundance: few; j_gene: TRBJ2-7; v_gene: TRBV5-1; CDR3nt: TGCGCCAGCCAACGGGACACCGGATCCGAGCAGTACTTC; CDR3aa: CASQRDTGSEQYF
d_gene: -; abundance: few; j_gene: TRBJ2-7; v_gene: TRBV27; CDR3nt: TGTGCCAGCAGCCGACATGGTTCCTACGAGCAGTACTTC; CDR3aa: CASSRHGSYEQYF
d_gene: -; abundance: -; j_gene: TRBJ1-1; v_gene: TRBV18; CDR3nt: TGTGCCAGCTCGAATACAGGGGAAGCTTTCTTT; CDR3aa: CASSNTGEAFF
d_gene: TRBD1; abundance: few; j_gene: TRBJ1-2; v_gene: TRBV5-1; CDR3nt: TGCGCCAGCAGCTTACGGGGACAGGGCTATGGCTACACCTTC; CDR3aa: CASSLRGQGYGYTF
d_gene: -; abundance: -; j_gene: TRBJ2-2; v_gene: TRBV19; CDR3nt: TGTGCCAGTAGTGCTGGCGGGAACACCGGGGAGCTGTTTTTT; CDR3aa: CASSAGGNTGELFF
d_gene: -; abundance: -; j_gene: TRBJ2-3; v_gene: TRBV14; CDR3nt: TGTGCCAGCAGCCAATGGAGCGGGTATGATACGCAGTATTTT; CDR3aa: CASSQWSGYDTQYF
d_gene: -; abundance: -; j_gene: TRBJ1-1; v_gene: TRBV5-4; CDR3nt: TGTGCCAGCAGCACCAGACCGGGATCGAACACTGAAGCTTTCTTT; CDR3aa: CASSTRPGSNTEAFF
d_gene: -; abundance: -; j_gene: TRBJ2-5; v_gene: TRBV20-1; CDR3nt: TGCAGTGCTAGTTACCCTAGCTCTATCTACCAAGAGACCCAGTACTTC; CDR3aa: CSASYPSSIYQETQYF
d_gene: -; abundance: -; j_gene: TRBJ1-4; v_gene: TRBV6-1; CDR3nt: TGTGCCAGCAGTGAGGGCGCAACTAATGAAAAACTGTTTTTT; CDR3aa: CASSEGATNEKLFF
d_gene: TRBD1; abundance: many; j_gene: TRBJ1-6; v_gene: TRBV3-1/TRBV3-2; CDR3nt: TGTGCCAGCAGCCAGACAGGGAGCAATTCACCCCTCCACTTT; CDR3aa: CASSQTGSNSPLHF
d_gene: TRBD2; abundance: -; j_gene: TRBJ2-2; v_gene: TRBV5-5; CDR3nt: TGTGCCAGCTCGGGGGGAGCCCACGGGGAGCTGTTTTTT; CDR3aa: CASSGGAHGELFF
d_gene: TRBD1; abundance: -; j_gene: TRBJ1-1; v_gene: TRBV12-5; CDR3nt: TGTGCTAGTGGTTTGGGACGACAGGGAGCGAACACTGAAGCTTTCTTT; CDR3aa: CASGLGRQGANTEAFF
d_gene: -; abundance: -; j_gene: TRBJ2-7; v_gene: TRBV5-4; CDR3nt: TGTGCCAGCAGTCTAACTAGCAGCGAGCAGTACTTC; CDR3aa: CASSLTSSEQYF
d_gene: TRBD1; abundance: -; j_gene: TRBJ2-1; v_gene: TRBV5-1; CDR3nt: TGCGCCAGCAGCCCCAGGGACAGGGGCCTTTCCTACAATGAGCAGTTCTTC; CDR3aa: CASSPRDRGLSYNEQFF
d_gene: TRBD2; abundance: once; j_gene: TRBJ2-1; v_gene: TRBV19; CDR3nt: TGTGCCACAGGTGGAGGCGGGAGATTCAATGAGCAGTTCTTC; CDR3aa: CATGGGGRFNEQFF
d_gene: -; abundance: -; j_gene: TRBJ2-1; v_gene: TRBV7-2; CDR3nt: TGTGCCAGCAGCTTCTCAAAAGGTTCGCGGGAGCAGTTCTTC; CDR3aa: CASSFSKGSREQFF
d_gene: TRBD2; abundance: -; j_gene: TRBJ2-7; v_gene: TRBV28; CDR3nt: TGTGCCAGCAGCACGACTTCTAGCGGGAGGGCCGGGTACGAGCAGTACTTC; CDR3aa: CASSTTSSGRAGYEQYF
d_gene: TRBD1; abundance: -; j_gene: TRBJ1-2; v_gene: TRBV6-5; CDR3nt: TGTGCCAGCAGCCGGGACAGATGGGTCGGCTATGGCTACACCTTC; CDR3aa: CASSRDRWVGYGYTF
d_gene: -; abundance: few; j_gene: TRBJ2-1; v_gene: TRBV9; CDR3nt: TGTGCCAGCAGCGTCGGGACTTACAATGAGCAGTTCTTC; CDR3aa: CASSVGTYNEQFF
d_gene: TRBD2; abundance: -; j_gene: TRBJ2-1; v_gene: TRBV7-9; CDR3nt: TGTGCCAGCAGCTTAGAAGGACTAGGGGTGCGGAATGAGCAGTTCTTC; CDR3aa: CASSLEGLGVRNEQFF
d_gene: -; abundance: -; j_gene: TRBJ1-1; v_gene: TRBV15; CDR3nt: TGTGCCACCAGCAGAGATCTCGGGGGGGAAGCTTTCTTT; CDR3aa: CATSRDLGGEAFF
d_gene: -; abundance: -; j_gene: TRBJ2-7; v_gene: TRBV10-1; CDR3nt: TGCGCCAGCAGTGAGCAGGGTCAGGCCTACGAGCAGTACTTC; CDR3aa: CASSEQGQAYEQYF
d_gene: -; abundance: -; j_gene: TRBJ2-1; v_gene: TRBV6-6; CDR3nt: TGTGCCAGCCGGAGGACCTACTACTACAATGAGCAGTTCTTC; CDR3aa: CASRRTYYYNEQFF
d_gene: TRBD1; abundance: -; j_gene: TRBJ2-7; v_gene: TRBV6-5; CDR3nt: TGTGCCAGCAGGGGGACAGGGCTCTCCTACGAGCAGTACTTC; CDR3aa: CASRGTGLSYEQYF
d_gene: -; abundance: few; j_gene: TRBJ2-7; v_gene: TRBV6-1; CDR3nt: TGTGCCAGCAGAGAAGGGCAAACCTACGAGCAGTACTTC; CDR3aa: CASREGQTYEQYF
d_gene: TRBD1; abundance: once; j_gene: TRBJ1-3; v_gene: TRBV3-1/TRBV3-2; CDR3nt: TGTGCCAGCAGCCAAGCCATGGGACAGGGAAACACCATATATTTT; CDR3aa: CASSQAMGQGNTIYF
d_gene: TRBD2; abundance: -; j_gene: TRBJ2-1; v_gene: TRBV2; CDR3nt: TGTGCCAGCAGAAAGTTGAGCGGGAGTAACAATGAGCAGTTCTTC; CDR3aa: CASRKLSGSNNEQFF
d_gene: -; abundance: -; j_gene: TRBJ1-1; v_gene: TRBV9; CDR3nt: TGTGCCAGCCACTTGAGACGTCATAAGAGACGGGACACTGAAGCTTTCTTT; CDR3aa: CASHLRRHKRRDTEAFF
d_gene: -; abundance: -; j_gene: TRBJ1-1; v_gene: TRBV6-5; CDR3nt: TGTGCCAGCAGTTACTCCATTTCGGGGAACACTGAAGCTTTCTTT; CDR3aa: CASSYSISGNTEAFF